This T cell receptor beta chain was captured by sequencing in a study of cytotoxic CD8 clonotypes in ibrutinib-treated CLL. Points on this clone: Its antigen is still unknown.

Study conclusions and caveats: Private clonotypes, not public ones, expanded at ibrutinib response. Clonality increased with ibrutinib response but returned toward baseline at progression.

The V gene lost 5 bases and the J gene lost 9 bases, with 14 bases spanning the gap. The germline V gene has CDR1 SGHTA and CDR2 FQGNSA. The CDR3 consists of 13 residues. Libraries were prepared by immunoSEQ multiplex PCR; TCRdb keeps only in-frame clonotypes and omits some of them. The repertoire holds 95,000 to 100,000 clones, with 60% to 80% as singletons. About 2 micrograms of genomic DNA, which was extracted from cryopreserved PBMCs, served as the material used for the TCR beta libraries. The TCR originated in a human donor with chronic lymphocytic leukemia. The chain uses TRBV7-2 and TRBJ2-4; D may be TRBD1 or TRBD2 (5 bases each). The sequencing used PBMCs, collected after 12 months of ibrutinib treatment. This chain's CDR3 is CASSRDGNGIQYF. In DNA form, the CDR3 reads TGTGCCAGCAGCCGGGACGGGAACGGCATTCAGTACTTC.